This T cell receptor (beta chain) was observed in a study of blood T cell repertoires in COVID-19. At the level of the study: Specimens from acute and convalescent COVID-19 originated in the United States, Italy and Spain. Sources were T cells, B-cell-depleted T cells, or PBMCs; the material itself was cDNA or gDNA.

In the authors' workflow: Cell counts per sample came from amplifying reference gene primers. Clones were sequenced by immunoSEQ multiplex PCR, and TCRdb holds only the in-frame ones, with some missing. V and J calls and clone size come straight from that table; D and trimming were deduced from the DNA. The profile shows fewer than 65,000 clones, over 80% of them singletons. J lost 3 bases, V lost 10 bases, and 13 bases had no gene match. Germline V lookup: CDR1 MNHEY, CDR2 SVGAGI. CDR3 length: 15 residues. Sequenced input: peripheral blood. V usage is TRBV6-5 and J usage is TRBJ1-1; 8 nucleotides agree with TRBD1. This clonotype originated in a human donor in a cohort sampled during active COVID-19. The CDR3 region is CATSPTGEMYTEAFF. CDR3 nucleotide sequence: TGTGCCACCTCCCCGACAGGGGAGATGTACACTGAAGCTTTCTTT.